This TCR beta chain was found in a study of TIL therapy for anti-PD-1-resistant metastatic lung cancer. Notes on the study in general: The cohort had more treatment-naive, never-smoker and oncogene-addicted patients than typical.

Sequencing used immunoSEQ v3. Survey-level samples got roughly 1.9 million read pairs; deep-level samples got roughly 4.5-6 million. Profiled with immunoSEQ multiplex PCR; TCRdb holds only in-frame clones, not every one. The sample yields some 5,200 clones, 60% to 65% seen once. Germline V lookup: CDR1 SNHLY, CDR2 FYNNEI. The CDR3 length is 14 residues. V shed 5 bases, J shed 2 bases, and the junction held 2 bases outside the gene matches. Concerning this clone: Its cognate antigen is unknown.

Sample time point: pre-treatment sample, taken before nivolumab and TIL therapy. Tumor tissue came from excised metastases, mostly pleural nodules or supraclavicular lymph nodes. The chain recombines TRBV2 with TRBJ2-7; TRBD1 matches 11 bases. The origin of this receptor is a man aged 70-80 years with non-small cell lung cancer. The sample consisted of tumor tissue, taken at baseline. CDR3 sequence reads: CASSKDRGPYEQYF. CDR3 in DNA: TGTGCCAGCAGTAAGGACAGGGGGCCCTACGAGCAGTACTTC.